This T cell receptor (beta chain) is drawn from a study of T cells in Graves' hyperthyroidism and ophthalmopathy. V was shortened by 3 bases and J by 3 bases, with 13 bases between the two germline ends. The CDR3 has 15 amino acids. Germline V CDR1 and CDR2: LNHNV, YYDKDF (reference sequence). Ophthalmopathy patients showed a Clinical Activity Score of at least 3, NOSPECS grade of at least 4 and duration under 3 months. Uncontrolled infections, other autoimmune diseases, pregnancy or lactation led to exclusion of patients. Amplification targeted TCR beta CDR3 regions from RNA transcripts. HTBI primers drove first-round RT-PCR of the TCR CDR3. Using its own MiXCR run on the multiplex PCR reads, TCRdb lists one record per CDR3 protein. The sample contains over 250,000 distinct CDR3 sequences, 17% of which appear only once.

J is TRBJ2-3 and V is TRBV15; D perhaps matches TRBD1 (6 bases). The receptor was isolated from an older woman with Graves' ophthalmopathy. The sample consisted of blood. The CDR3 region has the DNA TGTGCCACCAGCAGGGGGGCCGCGGCGACAGATACGCAGTATTTT. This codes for CATSRGAAATDTQYF.